The TCR beta chain described here comes from a study of OX40 agonist ivuxolimab in advanced cancers. General observations from the study: Researchers report that CD8+ T cells had, on average, more expanded clones than CD4+. Low clonal expansion, among the lowest seen, marked partial responders at 0.1-3.0 mg/kg. Low normalized T-cell clonal expansion was also seen in some nonresponders.

A history of autoimmune disease or systemic immunosuppression excluded patients. Generated by immunoSEQ multiplex PCR, the TCRdb table keeps only in-frame clones and is missing some. The sample includes 55,000 to 70,000 clones, about 80% of them seen just once. As to this clone: Its specificity is not known.

V was cut by 8 bases and J by 14 bases, with 19 bases left in between. Looked up from germline, CDR1 is MGHDK and CDR2 is SYGVNS. The CDR3 is 13 residues long. Sequencing used CD4+ or CD8+ T cells sorted from blood, obtained in a trial of the OX40 agonist ivuxolimab. The chain couples TRBV25-1 to TRBJ1-6; D possibly corresponds to TRBD1 (6 bases). The source is an adult with an advanced solid tumor such as melanoma, head and neck, liver or kidney cancer. The CDR3 coding sequence is TGTGCCAGCCGGCTGACAGGTTCTTCCACCCTCCACTTT. It yields the protein CASRLTGSSTLHF.